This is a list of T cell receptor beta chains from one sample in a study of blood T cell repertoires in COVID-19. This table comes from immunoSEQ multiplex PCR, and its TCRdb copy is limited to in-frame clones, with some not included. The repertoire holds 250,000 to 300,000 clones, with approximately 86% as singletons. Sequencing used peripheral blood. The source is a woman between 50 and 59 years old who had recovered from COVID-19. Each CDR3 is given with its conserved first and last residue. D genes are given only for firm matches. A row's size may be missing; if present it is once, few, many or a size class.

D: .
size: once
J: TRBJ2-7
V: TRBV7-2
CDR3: CASSLIGGAYEQYF
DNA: TGTGCCAGCAGCTTGATTGGGGGCGCCTACGAGCAGTACTTC

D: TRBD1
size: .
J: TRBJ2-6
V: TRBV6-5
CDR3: CASSQQGNGANVLTF
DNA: TGTGCCAGCAGTCAACAGGGGAATGGGGCCAACGTCCTGACTTTC

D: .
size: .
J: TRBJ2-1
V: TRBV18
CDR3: CASSLNGYNEQFF
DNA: TGTGCCAGCTCACTTAACGGCTACAATGAGCAGTTCTTC

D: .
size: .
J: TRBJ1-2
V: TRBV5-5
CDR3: CASSLVVTGLGYGYTF
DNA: TGTGCCAGCAGCTTGGTGGTAACAGGGCTAGGGTATGGCTACACCTTC

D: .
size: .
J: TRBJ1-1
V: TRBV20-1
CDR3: CSASEPGHNTEAFF
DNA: TGCAGTGCTAGTGAGCCGGGACATAACACTGAAGCTTTCTTT

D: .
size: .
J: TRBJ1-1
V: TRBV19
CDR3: CASSIGVRRNTEAFF
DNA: TGTGCCAGTAGTATAGGCGTGAGGAGGAACACTGAAGCTTTCTTT

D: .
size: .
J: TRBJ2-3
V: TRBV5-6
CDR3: CASSLIGSTDTQYF
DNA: TGTGCCAGCAGCTTGATCGGGTCCACAGATACGCAGTATTTT

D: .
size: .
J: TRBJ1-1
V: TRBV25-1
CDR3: CASSVAIGTEAFF
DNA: TGTGCCAGCAGTGTAGCCATAGGCACTGAAGCTTTCTTT

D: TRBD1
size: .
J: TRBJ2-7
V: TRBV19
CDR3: CASSTGTGPLEQYF
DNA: TGTGCCAGTAGTACCGGGACAGGGCCCCTCGAGCAGTACTTC

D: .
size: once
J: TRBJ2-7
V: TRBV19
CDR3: CASSRQSSAGQYF
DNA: TGTGCCAGTAGTAGACAAAGTTCCGCGGGGCAGTACTTC

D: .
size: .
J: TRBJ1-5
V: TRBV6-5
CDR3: CASSRQGNQPQHF
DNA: TGTGCCAGCAGCCGACAGGGCAATCAGCCCCAGCATTTT

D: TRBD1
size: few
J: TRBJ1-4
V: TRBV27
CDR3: CASSLVPGQGGEKLFF
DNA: TGTGCCAGCAGTTTAGTCCCCGGACAGGGGGGTGAAAAACTGTTTTTT

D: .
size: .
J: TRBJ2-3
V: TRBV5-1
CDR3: CASSLVSTTDTQYF
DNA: TGCGCCAGCAGCTTGGTTTCTACGACAGATACGCAGTATTTT

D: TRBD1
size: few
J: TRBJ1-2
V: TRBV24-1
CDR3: CATSDLPPRQGARGYTF
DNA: TGTGCCACCAGTGATTTACCCCCCCGCCAGGGGGCAAGGGGCTACACCTTC

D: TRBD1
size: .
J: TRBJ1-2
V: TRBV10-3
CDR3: CAISGQGNNYGYTF
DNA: TGTGCCATCAGTGGACAGGGGAATAACTATGGCTACACCTTC

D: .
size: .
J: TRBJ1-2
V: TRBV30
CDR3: CAWSVGGVSAYGYTF
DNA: TGTGCCTGGAGTGTTGGCGGTGTCTCGGCCTATGGCTACACCTTC

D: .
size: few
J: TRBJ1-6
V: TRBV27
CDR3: CASSSTGSVWDYSPLHF
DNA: TGTGCCAGCAGTAGTACAGGGTCGGTCTGGGATTATTCACCCCTCCACTTT

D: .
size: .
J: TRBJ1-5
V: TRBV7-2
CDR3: CASRLGGFNQPQHF
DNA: TGTGCCAGCCGCCTAGGAGGGTTCAATCAGCCCCAGCATTTT

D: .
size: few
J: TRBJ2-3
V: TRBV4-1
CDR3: CASSQDWGLKADTQYF
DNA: TGCGCCAGCAGCCAAGATTGGGGGCTAAAAGCAGATACGCAGTATTTT

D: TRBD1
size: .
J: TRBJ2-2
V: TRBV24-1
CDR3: CATSDAGQGNTGELFF
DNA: TGTGCCACCAGTGATGCCGGACAGGGGAACACCGGGGAGCTGTTTTTT

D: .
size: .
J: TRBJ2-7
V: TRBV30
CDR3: CAWSVADFHEQYF
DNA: TGTGCCTGGAGTGTGGCCGATTTCCACGAGCAGTACTTC

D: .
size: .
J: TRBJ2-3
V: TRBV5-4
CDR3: CASSLQGWGTDTQYF
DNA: TGTGCCAGCAGCCTCCAGGGGTGGGGCACAGATACGCAGTATTTT

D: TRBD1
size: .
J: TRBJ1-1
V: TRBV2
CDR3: CASKGQGTNTEAFF
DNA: TGTGCCAGCAAGGGACAGGGGACTAACACTGAAGCTTTCTTT

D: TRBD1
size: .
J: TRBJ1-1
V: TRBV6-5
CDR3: CASSYSIGTGIFEAFF
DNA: TGTGCCAGCAGTTACTCTATCGGGACAGGGATCTTTGAAGCTTTCTTT

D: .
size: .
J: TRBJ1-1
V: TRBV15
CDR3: CATSRVWGRDTEAFF
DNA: TGTGCCACCAGCAGGGTTTGGGGGAGGGACACTGAAGCTTTCTTT

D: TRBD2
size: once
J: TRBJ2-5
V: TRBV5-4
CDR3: CASSWGQGGAQYF
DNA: TGTGCCAGCAGCTGGGGTCAGGGAGGGGCCCAGTACTTC

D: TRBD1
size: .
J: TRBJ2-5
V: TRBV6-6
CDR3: CASNTNRGFSETQYF
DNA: TGTGCCAGCAACACGAACAGGGGCTTCTCAGAGACCCAGTACTTC

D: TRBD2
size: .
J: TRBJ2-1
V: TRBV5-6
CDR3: CASSLNRVAGGPGQFF
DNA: TGTGCCAGCAGCTTGAATCGCGTAGCGGGAGGGCCGGGGCAGTTCTTC

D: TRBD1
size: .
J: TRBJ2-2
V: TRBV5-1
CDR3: CASSSPGQGAAGELFF
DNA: TGCGCCAGCAGCTCCCCTGGACAGGGGGCAGCCGGGGAGCTGTTTTTT

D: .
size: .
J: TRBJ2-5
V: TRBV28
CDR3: CASSLDTVQETQYF
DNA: TGTGCCAGCAGTCTTGATACTGTCCAAGAGACCCAGTACTTC

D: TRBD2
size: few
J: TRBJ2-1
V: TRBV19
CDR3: CASSRGGSTSEQFF
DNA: TGTGCCAGTAGTCGGGGGGGGTCTACATCTGAGCAGTTCTTC

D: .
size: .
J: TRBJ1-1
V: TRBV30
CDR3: CAWTANGEQGTEAFF
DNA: TGTGCCTGGACTGCGAACGGGGAACAGGGCACTGAAGCTTTCTTT

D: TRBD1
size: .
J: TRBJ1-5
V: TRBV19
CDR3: CASSMGQWYQPQHF
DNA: TGTGCCAGTAGTATGGGACAGTGGTATCAGCCCCAGCATTTT

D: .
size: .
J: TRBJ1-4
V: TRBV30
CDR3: CAWSTWADEKLFF
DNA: TGTGCCTGGAGTACATGGGCAGATGAAAAACTGTTTTTT

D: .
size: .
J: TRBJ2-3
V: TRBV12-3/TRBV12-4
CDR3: CASSSSDTQYF
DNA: TGTGCCAGCAGTTCCTCAGATACGCAGTATTTT

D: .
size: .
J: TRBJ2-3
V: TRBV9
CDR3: CASSVGSSTDTQYF
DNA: TGTGCCAGCAGCGTAGGTAGTAGCACAGATACGCAGTATTTT

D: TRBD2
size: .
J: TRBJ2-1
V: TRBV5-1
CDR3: CASRPSGVPGLAGYNEQFF
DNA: TGCGCCAGCAGGCCTAGCGGTGTTCCGGGACTAGCGGGTTACAATGAGCAGTTCTTC

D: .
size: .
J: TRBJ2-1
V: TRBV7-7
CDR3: CASSLGRDRQFF
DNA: TGTGCTAGCAGCTTAGGTAGAGATCGGCAGTTCTTC

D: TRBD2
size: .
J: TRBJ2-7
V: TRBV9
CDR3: CASSVGGGPPGEQYF
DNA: TGTGCCAGCAGCGTAGGGGGAGGGCCCCCCGGGGAGCAGTACTTC

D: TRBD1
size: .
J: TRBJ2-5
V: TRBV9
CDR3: CASSPRDSLGTQYF
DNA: TGTGCCAGCAGCCCCCGGGACAGCCTCGGGACCCAGTACTTC

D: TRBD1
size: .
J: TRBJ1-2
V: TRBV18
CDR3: CASSPRQGRFYGYTF
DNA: TGTGCCAGCTCACCAAGACAGGGGCGCTTCTATGGCTACACCTTC

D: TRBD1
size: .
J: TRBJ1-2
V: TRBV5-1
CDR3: CASSLDSGTGVYGYTF
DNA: TGCGCCAGCAGCTTGGATTCCGGGACAGGGGTCTATGGCTACACCTTC

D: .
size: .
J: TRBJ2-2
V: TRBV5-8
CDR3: CASSFRTPTGELFF
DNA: TGTGCCAGCAGCTTCCGGACACCTACCGGGGAGCTGTTTTTT

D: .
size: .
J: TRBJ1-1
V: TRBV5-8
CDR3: CASSFLLWLHTEAFF
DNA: TGTGCCAGCAGCTTTCTGTTATGGCTGCACACTGAAGCTTTCTTT

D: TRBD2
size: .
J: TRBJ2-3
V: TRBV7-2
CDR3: CASSLGPSGSGGTDTQYF
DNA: TGTGCCAGCAGCTTAGGTCCTAGCGGGAGTGGGGGCACAGATACGCAGTATTTT

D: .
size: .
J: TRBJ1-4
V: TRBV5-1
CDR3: CASSFGPMPEKLFF
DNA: TGCGCCAGCAGCTTTGGGCCAATGCCTGAAAAACTGTTTTTT

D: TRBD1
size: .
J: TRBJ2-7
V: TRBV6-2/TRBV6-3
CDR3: CASSPQGAEQYF
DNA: TGTGCCAGCAGCCCTCAGGGGGCCGAGCAGTACTTC

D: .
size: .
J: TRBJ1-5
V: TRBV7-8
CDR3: CASSLVGNQPQHF
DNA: TGTGCCAGCAGCTTAGTCGGCAATCAGCCCCAGCATTTT

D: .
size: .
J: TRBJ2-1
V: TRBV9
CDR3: CASSVDGTDYNEQFF
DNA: TGTGCCAGCAGCGTAGATGGTACAGATTACAATGAGCAGTTCTTC

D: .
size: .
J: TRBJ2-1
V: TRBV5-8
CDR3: CASSLYSEQFF
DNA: TGTGCCAGCAGCCTCTATAGTGAGCAGTTCTTC

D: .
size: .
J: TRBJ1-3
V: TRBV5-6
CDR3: CASSLVAGTGNTIYF
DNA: TGTGCCAGCAGCTTGGTGGCAGGCACTGGAAACACCATATATTTT

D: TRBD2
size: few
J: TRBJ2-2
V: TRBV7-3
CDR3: CASSLRLGTSGPGELFF
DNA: TGTGCCAGCAGCTTAAGACTCGGGACTAGCGGGCCCGGGGAGCTGTTTTTT

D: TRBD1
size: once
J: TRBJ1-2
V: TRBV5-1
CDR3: CASSHGTANYGYTF
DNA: TGCGCCAGCAGCCACGGGACAGCCAACTATGGCTACACCTTC

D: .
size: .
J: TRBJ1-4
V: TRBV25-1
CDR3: CASRRTANEKLFF
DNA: TGTGCCAGCAGAAGGACAGCTAATGAAAAACTGTTTTTT

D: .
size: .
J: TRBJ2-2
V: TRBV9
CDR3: CASSARRQDRRQNTGELFF
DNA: TGTGCCAGCAGCGCCCGAAGACAAGACCGACGCCAGAACACCGGGGAGCTGTTTTTT